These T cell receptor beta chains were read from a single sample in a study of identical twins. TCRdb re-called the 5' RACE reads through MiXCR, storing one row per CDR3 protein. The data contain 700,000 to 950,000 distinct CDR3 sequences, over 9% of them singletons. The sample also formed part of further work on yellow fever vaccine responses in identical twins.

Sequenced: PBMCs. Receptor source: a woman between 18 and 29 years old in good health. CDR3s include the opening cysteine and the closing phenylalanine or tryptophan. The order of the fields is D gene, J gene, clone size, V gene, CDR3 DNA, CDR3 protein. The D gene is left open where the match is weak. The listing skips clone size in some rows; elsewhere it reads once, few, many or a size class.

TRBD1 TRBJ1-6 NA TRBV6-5 TGTGCCAGCAGTTATACGGGACAGGGGGATTCACCCCTCCACTTT CASSYTGQGDSPLHF
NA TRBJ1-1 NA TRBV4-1 TGCGCCAGCAGCCAACTCGAAGGGGGCACTGAAGCTTTCTTT CASSQLEGGTEAFF
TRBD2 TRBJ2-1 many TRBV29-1 TGCAGCGTTGAGGTGGGCGTTAGCGGGACCTACAATGAGCAGTTCTTC CSVEVGVSGTYNEQFF
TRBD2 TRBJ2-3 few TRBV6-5 TGTGCCAGCAGTTCCGCGACTAGCGGGGACAGCACAGATACGCAGTATTTT CASSSATSGDSTDTQYF
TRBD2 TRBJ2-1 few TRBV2 TGTGCCAGCAGCCCACTACAAGCGGGAGAAGTAATTTATGAGCAGTTCTTC CASSPLQAGEVIYEQFF
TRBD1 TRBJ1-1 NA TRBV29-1 TGCAGCGCGGACAGGGGGCCAAGGACTGAAGCTTTCTTT CSADRGPRTEAFF
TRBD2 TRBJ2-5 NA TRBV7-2 TGTGCCAGCAGCTTACTAGCGGGAGTTATAATTGAGACCCAGTACTTC CASSLLAGVIIETQYF
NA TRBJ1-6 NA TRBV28 TGTGCCAGCAGCCTTATAGTTAGGAAGCGGGTTAATTCACCCCTCCACTTT CASSLIVRKRVNSPLHF
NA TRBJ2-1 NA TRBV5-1 TGCGCCAGCAGCTCTTGGGGCTCTGGGTTCTTC CASSSWGSGFF
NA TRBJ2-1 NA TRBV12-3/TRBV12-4 TGTGCCAGCAGTTATAACCTCGGGGGCACGGACAATGAGCAGTTCTTC CASSYNLGGTDNEQFF
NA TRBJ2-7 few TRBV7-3 TGTGCCAGCCAATCAAACCCGGTTAGCTCCTACGAGCAGTACTTC CASQSNPVSSYEQYF
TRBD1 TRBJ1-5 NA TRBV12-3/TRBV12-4 TGTGCCAGCAGTTACGCTGGGCGACAGGGTTCAGGTCAGCCCCAGCATTTT CASSYAGRQGSGQPQHF
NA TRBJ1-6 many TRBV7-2 TGTGCCAGCAGCCCGGGATCCTATAATTCACCCCTCCACTTT CASSPGSYNSPLHF
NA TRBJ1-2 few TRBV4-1 TGCGCCAGCAGCCATAGGTTTTGGGCGGGAGGCTACACCTTC CASSHRFWAGGYTF
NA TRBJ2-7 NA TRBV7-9 TGTGCCAGCAGCACCCAGCGTGAGGGGGACGAGCAGTACTTC CASSTQREGDEQYF
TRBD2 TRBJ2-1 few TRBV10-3 TGTGCCATCGGTCCCGGGACTAGCGGGGGGGCCTTCAGCTCCTACAATGAGCAGTTCTTC CAIGPGTSGGAFSSYNEQFF
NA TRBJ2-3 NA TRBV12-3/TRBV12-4 TGTGCCAGCAGTTCTCTTCGAGATACGCAGTATTTT CASSSLRDTQYF
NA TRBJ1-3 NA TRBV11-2 TGTGCCAGCAGCTCAGGACCCATATATTTT CASSSGPIYF
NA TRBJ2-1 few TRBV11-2 TGTGCCAGCAGCTTAGGACAGCTCGACGGTGAGCAGTTCTTC CASSLGQLDGEQFF
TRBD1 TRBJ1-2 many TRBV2 TGTGCCAGCAAGGGACAGGGGAGTGGGAATGGCTACACCTTC CASKGQGSGNGYTF
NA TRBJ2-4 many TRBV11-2 TGTGCCAGCAGCTTAGCTAGCGTAACCAAAAACATTCAGTACTTC CASSLASVTKNIQYF
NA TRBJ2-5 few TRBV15 TGTGCCACCAGCAGTCTGAGGGGCGGGGAGACCCAGTACTTC CATSSLRGGETQYF
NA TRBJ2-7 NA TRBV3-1 TGTGCCAGCAGCCACCCTCCCTACGAGCAGTACTTC CASSHPPYEQYF
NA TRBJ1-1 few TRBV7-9 TGTGCCAGCCCAGGAGGCGTGAACACTGAAGCTTTCTTT CASPGGVNTEAFF
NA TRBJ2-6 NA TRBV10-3 TGTGCCATCAAGGGGGGACAGTTATCTGGGGCCAACGTCCTGACTTTC CAIKGGQLSGANVLTF
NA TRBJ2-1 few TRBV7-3 TGTGCCAGCAGCGCGGACGGCAACAATGAGCAGTTCTTC CASSADGNNEQFF
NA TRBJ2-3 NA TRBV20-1 TGCAGTGCCCCGGGCCTTGGGACAGATACGCAGTATTTT CSAPGLGTDTQYF
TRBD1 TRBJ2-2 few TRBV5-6 TGTGCCAGCAGCTTGCCGGGACAGGGGGCCGTCGGGGAGCTGTTTTTT CASSLPGQGAVGELFF
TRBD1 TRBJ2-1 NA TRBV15 TGTGCCACCAACCGGGACAGGGGATACAATGAGCAGTTCTTC CATNRDRGYNEQFF
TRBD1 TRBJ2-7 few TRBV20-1 TGCAGTGCTACAATACCCGACAGGGCCTACGAGCAGTACTTC CSATIPDRAYEQYF
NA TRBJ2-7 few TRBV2 TGTGCCAGCAGTGTCGGCCTCGGTAGCTCGCGTCCGTACGAGCAGTACTTC CASSVGLGSSRPYEQYF
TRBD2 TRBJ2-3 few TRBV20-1 TGCAGTGCTAGCGGGAGGGCCCGGGTAGATACGCAGTATTTT CSASGRARVDTQYF
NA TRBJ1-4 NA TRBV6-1 TGTGCCAGCAGCACCGGACGCCCCGGGTCGGGTGAACTGTTTTTT CASSTGRPGSGELFF
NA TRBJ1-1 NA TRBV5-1 TGCGCCAGCAGCTCCACTACAGGGTACACTGAAGCTTTCTTT CASSSTTGYTEAFF
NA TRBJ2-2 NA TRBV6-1 TGTGCCAGCAGTCCCCGGAGGGGATCTCACACCGGGGAGCTGTTTTTT CASSPRRGSHTGELFF
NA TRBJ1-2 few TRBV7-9 TGTGCCAGCAGCTTGAACGCCGCCTATGGCTACACCTTC CASSLNAAYGYTF
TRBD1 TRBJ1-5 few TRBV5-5 TGTGCCAGCAGCTCACAGGGGAAGAATCAGCCCCAGCATTTT CASSSQGKNQPQHF
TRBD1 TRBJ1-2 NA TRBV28 TGTGCCAGCAGATCGGACAGGGGGCGAGGTGGCTACACCTTC CASRSDRGRGGYTF
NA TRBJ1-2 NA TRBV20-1 TGCAGTGCTAGTCTGGGGGTGAACTATGGCTACACCTTC CSASLGVNYGYTF
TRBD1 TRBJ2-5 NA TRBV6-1 TGTGCCAGCAGTGGACCAGACAGGGGGCAAGAGACCCAGTACTTC CASSGPDRGQETQYF
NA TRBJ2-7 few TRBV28 TGTGCCAGCAGTTTAACGGGAGAGGAGCAGTACTTC CASSLTGEEQYF
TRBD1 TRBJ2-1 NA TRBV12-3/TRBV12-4 TGTGCCAGCAGAACAAGGACAGGGAGTGGAGATGAGCAGTTCTTC CASRTRTGSGDEQFF
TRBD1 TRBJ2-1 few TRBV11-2 TGTGCCAGTTCGGGACAGAGCTCCAATGAGCAGTTCTTC CASSGQSSNEQFF
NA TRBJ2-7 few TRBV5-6 TGTGCCAGCAGCTTGTACGTAAACGAGCAGTACTTC CASSLYVNEQYF
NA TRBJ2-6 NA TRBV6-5 TGTGCCAGCAGTTACTATAAGAGTGGGGCCAACGTCCTGACTTTC CASSYYKSGANVLTF